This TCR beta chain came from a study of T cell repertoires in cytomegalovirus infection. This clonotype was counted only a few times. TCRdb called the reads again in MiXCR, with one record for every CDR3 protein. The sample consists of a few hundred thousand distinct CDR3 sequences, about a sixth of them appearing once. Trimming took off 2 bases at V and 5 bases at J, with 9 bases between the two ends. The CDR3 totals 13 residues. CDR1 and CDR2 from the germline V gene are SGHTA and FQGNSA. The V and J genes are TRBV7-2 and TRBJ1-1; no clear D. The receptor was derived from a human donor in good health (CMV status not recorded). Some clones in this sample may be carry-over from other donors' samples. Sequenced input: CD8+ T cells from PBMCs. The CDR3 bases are TGTGCCAGCAGCTTAATTTTAGGGACTGAAGCTTTCTTT. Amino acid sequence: CASSLILGTEAFF.